These 5 T cell receptor beta chains share one sample of origin, sequenced in a study of PD-L1 blockade in urothelial cancer. As to time point: pretreatment peripheral blood. Profiling relied on immunoSEQ multiplex PCR, and the TCRdb table lists in-frame clones only, not all of them. There are tens of thousands of clones in the sample; 90% occur only once, and around 1.7% lies in the top ten. Sequenced here: PBMCs, sampled around atezolizumab (anti-PD-L1) treatment. Receptors originate from a man aged 60 to 69 with urothelial cancer.

This chain links TRBV5-1 with TRBJ1-4; D possibly corresponds to TRBD1 (6 bases). Germline-derived CDR1 and CDR2 are SGHRS and YFSETQ. This CDR3 spans 16 amino acids. Trimming pared 5 bases from V and 8 bases from J, leaving 22 bases between. The CDR3 sequence: CASSSVGGAVSEKLFF. Here the CDR3 DNA reads TGCGCCAGCAGTTCCGTTGGGGGGGCCGTCAGCGAAAAACTGTTTTTT.

This clone turned up a few times. The chain joins TRBV5-4 to TRBJ2-5, with 9 bases that match TRBD1. After removal of 2 bases from V and 5 bases from J, the junction contained 7 bases not matched to a gene. CDR1 is SGHNT, CDR2 YYREEE, per germline (reference sequence). The CDR3 contains 15 residues. CDR3 in amino acids: CASSFRTGAGETQYF. CDR3 bases: TGTGCCAGCAGCTTCCGGACAGGGGCCGGGGAGACCCAGTACTTC.

This sequence joins TRBV27 and TRBJ1-3; D ambiguous. The germline gives CDR1 MNHEY, CDR2 SMNVEV (reference sequence). Deletions cut 6 bases from V and 6 bases from J, with 18 bases between. This CDR3 spans 15 amino acids. The CDR3 reads CASRPSWQAPNTIYF. In DNA form, the CDR3 reads TGTGCCAGCAGACCTTCCTGGCAGGCCCCAAACACCATATATTTT.

The rearrangement links TRBV2 to TRBJ1-2, with a possible D match to TRBD1 (5 bases). Trimming stripped 1 base from V and 8 bases from J, with 5 bases between. Germline lookup yields CDR1 SNHLY and CDR2 FYNNEI. The CDR3 contains 11 residues. In DNA form, the CDR3 reads TGTGCCAGCAGTGAAGAGGGGGGCTACACCTTC. Translated: CASSEEGGYTF. Full variable domain (rest looked up from reference TRBV2 and TRBJ1-2): EPEVTQTPSHQVTQMGQEVILRCVPISNHLYFYWYRQILGQKVEFLVSFYNNEISEKSEIFDDQFSVERPDGSNFTLKIRSTKLEDSAMYFCASSEEGGYTFGSGTRLTVV.

This chain connects TRBV19 to TRBJ1-1, with 7 bases lining up with TRBD1. V was pared by 6 bases and J by 4 bases, with 5 bases of the junction left unmatched. The CDR3 runs 13 residues. Germline CDR1 is LNHDA and CDR2 is SQIVND (reference sequence). This CDR3 reads CASSDREATEAFF. CDR3 sequence (DNA): TGTGCCAGTAGCGACAGGGAGGCCACTGAAGCTTTCTTT.